This T cell receptor beta chain came from a study of blood T cell repertoires in COVID-19. Study-wide context: Spain, Italy and the United States supplied samples that represented acute and convalescent COVID-19. Sources were T cells, B-cell-depleted T cells, or PBMCs; the material itself was cDNA or gDNA.

TCRdb's copy holds only in-frame clones and misses some; the assay was immunoSEQ multiplex PCR. Here the sample spans fewer than 130,000 clones, roughly 82% being singletons. CDR1 is GTSNPN and CDR2 is SVGIG in the germline V gene (reference sequence). This CDR3 spans 16 amino acids. This TCR came from a woman aged 55 to 70 with acute or convalescent COVID-19. This chain connects TRBV30 to TRBJ1-4, with 10 bases identical to TRBD1. Sequenced input: peripheral blood. CDR3 sequence: CAYSGTGARLNEKLFF. Here the CDR3 DNA reads TGTGCTTACTCCGGGACAGGGGCCCGATTAAATGAAAAACTGTTTTTT.